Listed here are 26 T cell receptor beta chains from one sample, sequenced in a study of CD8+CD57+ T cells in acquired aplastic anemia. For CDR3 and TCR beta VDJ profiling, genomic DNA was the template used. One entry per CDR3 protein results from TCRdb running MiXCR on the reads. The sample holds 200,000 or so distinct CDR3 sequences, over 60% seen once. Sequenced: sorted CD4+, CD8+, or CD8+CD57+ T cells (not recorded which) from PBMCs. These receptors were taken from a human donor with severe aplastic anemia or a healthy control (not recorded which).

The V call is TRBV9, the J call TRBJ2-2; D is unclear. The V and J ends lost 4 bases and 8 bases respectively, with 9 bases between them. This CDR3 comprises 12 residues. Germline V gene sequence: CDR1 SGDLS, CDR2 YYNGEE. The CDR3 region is CASSPGPGELFF. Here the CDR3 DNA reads TGTGCCAGCAGCCCTGGACCTGGGGAGCTGTTTTTT. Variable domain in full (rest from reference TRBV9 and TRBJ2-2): DSGVTQTPKHLITATGQRVTLRCSPRSGDLSVYWYQQSLDQGLQFLIQYYNGEERAKGNILERFSAQQFPDLHSELNLSSLELGDSALYFCASSPGPGELFFGEGSRLTVL.

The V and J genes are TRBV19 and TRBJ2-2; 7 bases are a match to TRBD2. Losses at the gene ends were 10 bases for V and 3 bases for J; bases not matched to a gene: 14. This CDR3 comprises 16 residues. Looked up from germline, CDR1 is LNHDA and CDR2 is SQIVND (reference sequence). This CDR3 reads CATSDPGGIDTGELFF. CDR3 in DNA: TGTGCCACCTCCGACCCCGGGGGGATCGACACCGGGGAGCTGTTTTTT.

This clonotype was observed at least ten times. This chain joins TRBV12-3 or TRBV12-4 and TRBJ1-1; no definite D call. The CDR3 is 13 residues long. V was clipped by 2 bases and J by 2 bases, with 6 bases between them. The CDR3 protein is CASSLSDNTEAFF. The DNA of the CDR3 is TGTGCCAGCAGTTTATCGGATAACACTGAAGCTTTCTTT.

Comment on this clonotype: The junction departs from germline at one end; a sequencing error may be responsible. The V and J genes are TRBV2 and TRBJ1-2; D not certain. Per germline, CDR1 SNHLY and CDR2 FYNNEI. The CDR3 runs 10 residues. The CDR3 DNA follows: TGTGCCAGCAGTGACACCGACGGGAACTTC. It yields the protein CASSDTDGNF. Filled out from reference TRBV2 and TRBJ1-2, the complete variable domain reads EPEVTQTPSHQVTQMGQEVILRCVPISNHLYFYWYRQILGQKVEFLVSFYNNEISEKSEIFDDQFSVERPDGSNFTLKIRSTKLEDSAMYFCASSDTDGNFGSGTRLTVV.

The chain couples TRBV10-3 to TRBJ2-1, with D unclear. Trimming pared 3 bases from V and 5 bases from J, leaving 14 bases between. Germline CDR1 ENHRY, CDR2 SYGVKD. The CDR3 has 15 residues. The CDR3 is CAISDKPTGNNEQFF. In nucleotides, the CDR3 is TGTGCCATCAGTGATAAGCCCACGGGTAACAATGAGCAGTTCTTC.

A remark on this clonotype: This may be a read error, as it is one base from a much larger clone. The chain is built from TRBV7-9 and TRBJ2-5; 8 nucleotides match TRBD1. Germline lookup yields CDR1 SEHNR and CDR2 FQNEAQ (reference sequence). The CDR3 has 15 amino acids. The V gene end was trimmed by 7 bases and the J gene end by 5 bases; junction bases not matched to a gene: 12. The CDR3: CASNSWQGAVETQYF. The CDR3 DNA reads TGTGCCAGCAACTCCTGGCAGGGGGCTGTGGAGACCCAGTACTTC.

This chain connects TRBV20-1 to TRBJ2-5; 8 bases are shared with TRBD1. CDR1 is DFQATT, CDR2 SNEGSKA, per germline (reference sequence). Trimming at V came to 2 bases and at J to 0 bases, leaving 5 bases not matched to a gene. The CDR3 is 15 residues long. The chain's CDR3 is CSARPETGDQETQYF. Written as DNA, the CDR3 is TGCAGTGCTAGACCCGAGACAGGGGACCAAGAGACCCAGTACTTC.

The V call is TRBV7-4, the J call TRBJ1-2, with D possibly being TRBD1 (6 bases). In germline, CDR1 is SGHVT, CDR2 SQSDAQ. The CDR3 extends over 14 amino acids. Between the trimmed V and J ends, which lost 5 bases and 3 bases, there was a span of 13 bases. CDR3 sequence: CASSPPGGDYGYTF. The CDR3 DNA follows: TGTGCCAGCAGCCCTCCCGGGGGCGACTATGGCTACACCTTC.

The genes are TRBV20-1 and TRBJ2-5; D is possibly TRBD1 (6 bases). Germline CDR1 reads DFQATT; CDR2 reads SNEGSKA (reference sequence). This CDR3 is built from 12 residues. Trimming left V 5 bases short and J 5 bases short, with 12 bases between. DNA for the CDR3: TGCAGTGCTGCGGACCAGGGGGAGACCCAGTACTTC. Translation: CSAADQGETQYF.

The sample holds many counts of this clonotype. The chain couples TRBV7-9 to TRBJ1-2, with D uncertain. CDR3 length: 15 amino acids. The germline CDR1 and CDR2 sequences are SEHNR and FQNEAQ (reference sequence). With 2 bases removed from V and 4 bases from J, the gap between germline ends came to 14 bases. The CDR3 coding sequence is TGTGCCAGCAGCTTATGGACCCAGAAGGGCTATGGCTACACCTTC. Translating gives CASSLWTQKGYGYTF. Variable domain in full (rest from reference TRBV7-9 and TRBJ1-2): DTGVSQNPRHKITKRGQNVTFRCDPISEHNRLYWYRQTLGQGPEFLTYFQNEAQLEKSRLLSDRFSAERPKGSFSTLEIQRTEQGDSAMYLCASSLWTQKGYGYTFGSGTRLTVV.

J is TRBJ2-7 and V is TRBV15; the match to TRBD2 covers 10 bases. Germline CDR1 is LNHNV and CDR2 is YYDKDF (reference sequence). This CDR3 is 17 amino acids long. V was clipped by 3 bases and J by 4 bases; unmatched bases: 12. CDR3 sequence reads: CATSRFLSGRASYEQYF. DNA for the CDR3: TGTGCCACCAGCAGGTTCCTCAGCGGGAGGGCCTCTTACGAGCAGTACTTC.

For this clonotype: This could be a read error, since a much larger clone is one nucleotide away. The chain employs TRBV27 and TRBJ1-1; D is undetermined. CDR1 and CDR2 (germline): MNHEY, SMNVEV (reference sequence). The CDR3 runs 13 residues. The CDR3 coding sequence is TGTGCCAGCAGTTTATCGGGAACCACTGAAGCTCTCTTT. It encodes CASSLSGTTEALF.

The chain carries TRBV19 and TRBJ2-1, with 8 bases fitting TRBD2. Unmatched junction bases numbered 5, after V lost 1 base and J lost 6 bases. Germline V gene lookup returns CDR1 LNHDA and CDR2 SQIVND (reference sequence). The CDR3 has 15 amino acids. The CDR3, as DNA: TGTGCCAGTAGTATAGCCGGGAGGGCCTTCAATGAGCAGTTCTTC. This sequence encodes CASSIAGRAFNEQFF.

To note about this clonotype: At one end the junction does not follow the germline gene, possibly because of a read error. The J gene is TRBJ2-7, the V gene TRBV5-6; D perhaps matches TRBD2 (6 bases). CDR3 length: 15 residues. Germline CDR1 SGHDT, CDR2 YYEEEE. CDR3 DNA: TGTACCAGCAGCTTGGCGGGACGGGTGCTCTACGAGCAGTACTTC. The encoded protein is CTSSLAGRVLYEQYF.

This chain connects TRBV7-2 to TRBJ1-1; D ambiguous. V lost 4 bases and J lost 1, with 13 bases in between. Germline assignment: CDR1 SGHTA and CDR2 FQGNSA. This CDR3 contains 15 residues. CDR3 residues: CASSSHIEPNTEAFF. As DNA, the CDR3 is TGTGCCAGCAGCTCCCATATTGAACCGAACACTGAAGCTTTCTTT.

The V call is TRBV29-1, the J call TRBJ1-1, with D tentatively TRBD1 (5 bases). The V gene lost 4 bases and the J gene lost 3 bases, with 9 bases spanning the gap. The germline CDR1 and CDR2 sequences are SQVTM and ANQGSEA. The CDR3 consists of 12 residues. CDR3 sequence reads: CSVGAGDTEAFF. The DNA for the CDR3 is TGCAGCGTTGGGGCGGGGGACACTGAAGCTTTCTTT.

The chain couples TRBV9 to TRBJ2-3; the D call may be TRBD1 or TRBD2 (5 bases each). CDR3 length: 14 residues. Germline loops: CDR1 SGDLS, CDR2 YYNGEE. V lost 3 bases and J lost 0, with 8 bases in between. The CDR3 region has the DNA TGTGCCAGCAGCGGGGACCCGAGCACAGATACGCAGTATTTT. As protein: CASSGDPSTDTQYF.

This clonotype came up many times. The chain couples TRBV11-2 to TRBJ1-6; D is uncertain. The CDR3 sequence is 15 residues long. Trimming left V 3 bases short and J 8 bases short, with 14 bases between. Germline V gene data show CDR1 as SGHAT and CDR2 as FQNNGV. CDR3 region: CASSFNPETYSPLHF. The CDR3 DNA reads TGTGCCAGCAGCTTCAACCCTGAGACGTATTCACCCCTCCACTTT.

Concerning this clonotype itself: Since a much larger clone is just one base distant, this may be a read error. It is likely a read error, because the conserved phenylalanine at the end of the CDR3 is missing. CDR3 DNA sequence: TGTGCCAGCAGCCACTGGGACAGCCCCTTCCAAGAGACCCAGTACATC. Translation: CASSHWDSPFQETQYI. The V gene is TRBV6-4, the J gene TRBJ2-5; 7 bases agree with TRBD1. Germline lookup yields CDR1 MRHNA and CDR2 SNTAGT. J gave up 1 base and V 6 bases, and 11 bases lay outside the gene matches. CDR3 length: 16 residues.

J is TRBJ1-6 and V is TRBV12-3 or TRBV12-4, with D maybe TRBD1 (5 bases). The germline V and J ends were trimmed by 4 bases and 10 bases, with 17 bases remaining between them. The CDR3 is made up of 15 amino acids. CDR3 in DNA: TGTGCCAGCAGTTCGATAGGACACCTCGGGTCACCCCTCCACTTT. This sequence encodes CASSSIGHLGSPLHF.

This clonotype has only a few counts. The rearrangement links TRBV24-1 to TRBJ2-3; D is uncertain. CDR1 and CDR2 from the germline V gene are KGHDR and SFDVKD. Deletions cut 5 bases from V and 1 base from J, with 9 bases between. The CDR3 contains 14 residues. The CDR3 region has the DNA TGTGCCACCAGTGTTTCTCAGGGCACAGATACGCAGTATTTT. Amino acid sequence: CATSVSQGTDTQYF.

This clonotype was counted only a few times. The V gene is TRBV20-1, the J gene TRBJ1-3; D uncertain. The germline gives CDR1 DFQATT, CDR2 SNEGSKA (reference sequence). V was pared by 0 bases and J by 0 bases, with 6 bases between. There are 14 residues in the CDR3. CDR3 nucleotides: TGCAGTGCTAGAGATCGAACCTCTGGAAACACCATATATTTT. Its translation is CSARDRTSGNTIYF.

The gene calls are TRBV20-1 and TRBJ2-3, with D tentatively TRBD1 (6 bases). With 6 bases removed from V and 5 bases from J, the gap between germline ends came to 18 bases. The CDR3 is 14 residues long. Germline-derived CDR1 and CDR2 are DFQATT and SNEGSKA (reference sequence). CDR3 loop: CSAPGVSIGDTQYF. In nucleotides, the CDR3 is TGCAGTGCGCCAGGGGTGTCGATAGGAGATACGCAGTATTTT.

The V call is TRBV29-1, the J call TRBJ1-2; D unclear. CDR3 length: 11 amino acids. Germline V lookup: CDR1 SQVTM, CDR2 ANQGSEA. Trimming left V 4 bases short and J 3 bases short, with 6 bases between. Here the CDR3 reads CSVGEDYGYTF. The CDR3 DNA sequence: TGCAGCGTTGGGGAGGACTATGGCTACACCTTC.

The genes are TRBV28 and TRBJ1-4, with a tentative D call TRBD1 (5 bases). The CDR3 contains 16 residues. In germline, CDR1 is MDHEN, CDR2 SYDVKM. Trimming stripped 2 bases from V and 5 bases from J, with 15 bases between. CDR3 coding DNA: TGTGCCAGCAGTTTAGGGACTCGGACCTACAATGAAAAACTGTTTTTT. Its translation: CASSLGTRTYNEKLFF.

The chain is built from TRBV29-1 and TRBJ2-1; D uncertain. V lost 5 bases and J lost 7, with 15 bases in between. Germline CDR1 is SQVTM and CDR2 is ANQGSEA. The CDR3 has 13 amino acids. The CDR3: CSVPGPGWNEQFF. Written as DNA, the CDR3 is TGCAGCGTTCCCGGCCCCGGATGGAATGAGCAGTTCTTC.